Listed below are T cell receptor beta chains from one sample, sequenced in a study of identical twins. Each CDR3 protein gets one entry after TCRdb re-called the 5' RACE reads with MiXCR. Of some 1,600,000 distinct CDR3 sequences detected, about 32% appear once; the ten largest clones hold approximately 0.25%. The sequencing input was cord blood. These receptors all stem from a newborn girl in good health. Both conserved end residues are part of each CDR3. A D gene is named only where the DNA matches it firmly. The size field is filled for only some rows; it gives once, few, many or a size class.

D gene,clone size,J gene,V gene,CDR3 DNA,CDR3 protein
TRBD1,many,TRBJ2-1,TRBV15,TGTGCCACCAGCACAGAACAGGGGGACTCCTACAATGAGCAGTTCTTC,CATSTEQGDSYNEQFF
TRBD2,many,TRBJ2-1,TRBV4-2,TGTGCCAGCAGCGCAAGCGGGGGGGTCAATGAGCAGTTCTTC,CASSASGGVNEQFF
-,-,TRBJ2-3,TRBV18,TGTGCCAGCTCACCACGGGCGGAAGGCATAGATACGCAGTATTTT,CASSPRAEGIDTQYF
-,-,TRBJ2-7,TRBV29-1,TGCAGCGTTCAAAGGGTTCGGGCCTACAATGAGCAGTACTTC,CSVQRVRAYNEQYF
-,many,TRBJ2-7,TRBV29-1,TGCAGCGTTGCTAACCACAGTCCGAGGTCCTACGAGCAGTACTTC,CSVANHSPRSYEQYF
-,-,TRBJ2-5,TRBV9,TGTGCCAGCAGCCATACCCCCTTGGGCCAAGAGACCCAGTACTTC,CASSHTPLGQETQYF
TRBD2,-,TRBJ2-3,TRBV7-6,TGTGCCAGCAGCTCGGGACTAGCGCCCACAGATACGCAGTATTTT,CASSSGLAPTDTQYF
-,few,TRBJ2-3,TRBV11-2,TGTGCCAGCAGCTCATCCCCCTATACGCAGTATTTT,CASSSSPYTQYF
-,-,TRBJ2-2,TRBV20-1,TGCAGTGCTCCTCCGGCAGGGGCTGTCACCGGGGAGCTGTTTTTT,CSAPPAGAVTGELFF
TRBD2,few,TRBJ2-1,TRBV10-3,TGTGCCATCAGTGAGAGGCTAGCGGGGGGTTTTGAGCAGTTCTTC,CAISERLAGGFEQFF
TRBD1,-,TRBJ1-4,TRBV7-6,TGTGCCAGCAGCTCCACCGGGACAGCTACAGAAAAACTGTTTTTT,CASSSTGTATEKLFF
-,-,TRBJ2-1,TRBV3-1,TGTGCCAGCAGCCCCTCCAGGGGGGTGGGGAATGAGCAGTTCTTC,CASSPSRGVGNEQFF
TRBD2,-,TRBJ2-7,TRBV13,TGTGCCAGCAGCTTACTCCTAGCGGGAAGTTCGGGGAACGAGCAGTACTTC,CASSLLLAGSSGNEQYF
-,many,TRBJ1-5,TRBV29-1,TGCAGCGTTCAGGACGGGGAAAATCAGCCCCAGCATTTT,CSVQDGENQPQHF
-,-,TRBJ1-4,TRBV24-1,TGTGCCACCAGTGGTTCGAATGAAAAACTGTTTTTT,CATSGSNEKLFF
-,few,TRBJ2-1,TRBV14,TGTGCCAGCAGCCAAGGGAGGGAGTACAATGAGCAGTTCTTC,CASSQGREYNEQFF
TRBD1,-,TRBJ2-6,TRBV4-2,TGTGCCAGCAGCCCACCGACAGGGTCTGGGGCCAACGTCCCGACTTTC,CASSPPTGSGANVPTF
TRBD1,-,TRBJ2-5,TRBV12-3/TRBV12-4,TGTGCCAGCAGCCATACCCGGGACAGGGGGCGAGTTGATCAAGAGACCCAGTACTTC,CASSHTRDRGRVDQETQYF
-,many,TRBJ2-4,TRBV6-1,TGTGCCAGCAGTGAATTTGGGCGGCCCCTAGCCAAAAACATTCAGTACTTC,CASSEFGRPLAKNIQYF
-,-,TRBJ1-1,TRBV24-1,TGTGCCACCAGTGAGGGGAGGGAAGCTTTCTTT,CATSEGREAFF
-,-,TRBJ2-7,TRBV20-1,TGCAGTGCTAGAGGGGGGAACGACTACGAGCAGTACTTC,CSARGGNDYEQYF
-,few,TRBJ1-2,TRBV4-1,TGCGCCAGCAGCCAAGACGTAACGGTACAGCTTTATGGCTACACCTTC,CASSQDVTVQLYGYTF
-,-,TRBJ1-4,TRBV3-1,TGTGCCAGCAGCGACGCCGGAGCGAGGGGAAAACTGTTTTTT,CASSDAGARGKLFF
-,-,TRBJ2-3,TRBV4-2,TGTGCCAGCAGCCAAGATCCCGGACTACGCACAGATACGCAGTATTTT,CASSQDPGLRTDTQYF
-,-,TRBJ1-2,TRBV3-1,TGTGCCAGCTTCCCGGGCAGTGAGGGCTACACCTTC,CASFPGSEGYTF
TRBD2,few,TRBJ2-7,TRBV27,TGTGCCAGCAGTCTGACTAGCGGGAGGGCAAAGTACGAGCAGTACTTC,CASSLTSGRAKYEQYF
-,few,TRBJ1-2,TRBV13,TGTGCCAGCAGCTTAGGCCGTCAGACGTGGGGCTATGGCTACACCTTC,CASSLGRQTWGYGYTF
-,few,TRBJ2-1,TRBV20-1,TGCAGTGCTAGAGATCCCGGGAATGAGCAGTTCTTC,CSARDPGNEQFF
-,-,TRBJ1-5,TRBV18,TGTGCCAGCTCACGCGATTCGGGAAGGGGAGATCAGCCCCAGCATTTT,CASSRDSGRGDQPQHF
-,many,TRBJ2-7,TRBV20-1,TGCAGTGCTAGGAGACTAGTCGTCTACGAGCAGTACTTC,CSARRLVVYEQYF
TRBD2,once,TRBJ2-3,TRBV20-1,TGCAGTGCTAGACCCCGGGGGATGCTAGCGGGAAGGACAGATACGCAGTATTTT,CSARPRGMLAGRTDTQYF
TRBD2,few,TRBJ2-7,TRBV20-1,TGCAGTGCCAATAGCGGGGGAGGAAACGAGCAGTACTTC,CSANSGGGNEQYF
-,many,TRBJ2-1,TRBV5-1,TGCGCCAGCAGCTTGGACGGTTACAATGAGCAGTTCTTC,CASSLDGYNEQFF
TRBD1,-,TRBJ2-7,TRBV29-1,TGCAGCGTTCTCCTATACCGGGACAGGAGCTACGAGCAGTACTTC,CSVLLYRDRSYEQYF
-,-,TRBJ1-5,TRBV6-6,TGTGCCAGCAGGAGAGGACTTAGCAATCAGCCCCAGCATTTT,CASRRGLSNQPQHF
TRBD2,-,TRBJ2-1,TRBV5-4,TGTGCCAGCAGCTCCGTACTAGCGAACAATGAGCAGTTCTTC,CASSSVLANNEQFF
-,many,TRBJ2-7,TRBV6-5,TGTGCCAGCAGTTACCGGCAGAGCAGCGGCTCCTACGAGCAGTACTTC,CASSYRQSSGSYEQYF
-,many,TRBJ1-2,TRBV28,TGTGCCAGCAGTTTAACAGGATCGGGAGGCTACACCTTC,CASSLTGSGGYTF
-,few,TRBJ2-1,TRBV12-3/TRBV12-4,TGTGCCAGCAGACCCCCTTTCTCATACAATGAGCAGTTCTTC,CASRPPFSYNEQFF
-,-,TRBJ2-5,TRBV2,TGTGCCAGCAGTTTTGCAGGTAGCGTGGAGACCCAGTACTTC,CASSFAGSVETQYF
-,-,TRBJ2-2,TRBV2,TGTGCCGCAACAGGGACCGGGGAGCTGTTTTTT,CAATGTGELFF